A selection of T cell receptor beta chains follows, all from one sample in a study of cytomegalovirus exposure and HLA in healthy donors. TCRdb keeps only in-frame clones here, not all; method: immunoSEQ multiplex PCR. Of under 150,000 clones listed, more than 60% are singletons. Sequences were obtained from PBMCs. These receptors all come from a woman between 45 and 60 years old in good health and CMV-seropositive. CDR3s include the opening cysteine and the closing phenylalanine or tryptophan. Each record gives: J gene, V gene, D gene, clone size, CDR3 protein. D genes are given only for firm matches. The listing skips clone size in some rows; elsewhere it reads once, few, many or a size class.

j_gene: TRBJ1-4
v_gene: TRBV29-1
d_gene: .
abundance: .
CDR3aa: CSVGRGGEKLFF

j_gene: TRBJ2-7
v_gene: TRBV6-5
d_gene: TRBD2
abundance: .
CDR3aa: CASSSRTSPRGEQYF

j_gene: TRBJ1-2
v_gene: TRBV6-5
d_gene: .
abundance: few
CDR3aa: CASSYGDTTNYGYTF

j_gene: TRBJ2-3
v_gene: TRBV5-1
d_gene: TRBD2
abundance: .
CDR3aa: CASRDSRLAGGTDTQYF

j_gene: TRBJ1-1
v_gene: TRBV6-5
d_gene: .
abundance: few
CDR3aa: CASSYREVNTEAFF

j_gene: TRBJ2-6
v_gene: TRBV9
d_gene: .
abundance: .
CDR3aa: CASSERLAGANVLTF

j_gene: TRBJ2-3
v_gene: TRBV11-2
d_gene: .
abundance: .
CDR3aa: CASSLLLRTDTQYF

j_gene: TRBJ2-7
v_gene: TRBV5-1
d_gene: .
abundance: .
CDR3aa: CASSTDRTYEQYF

j_gene: TRBJ2-6
v_gene: TRBV4-2
d_gene: .
abundance: .
CDR3aa: CASSPAGSGANVLTF

j_gene: TRBJ2-1
v_gene: TRBV5-4
d_gene: .
abundance: .
CDR3aa: CASSFLPTGPYNEQFF

j_gene: TRBJ2-1
v_gene: TRBV7-2
d_gene: TRBD2
abundance: few
CDR3aa: CASSLVVAGGNEQFF

j_gene: TRBJ2-1
v_gene: TRBV29-1
d_gene: TRBD2
abundance: .
CDR3aa: CSVAPLAGVAEQFF

j_gene: TRBJ1-1
v_gene: TRBV7-2
d_gene: TRBD1
abundance: few
CDR3aa: CASRETGAGTEAFF

j_gene: TRBJ2-7
v_gene: TRBV10-3
d_gene: TRBD1
abundance: .
CDR3aa: CATGGTGIYEQYF

j_gene: TRBJ2-7
v_gene: TRBV2
d_gene: .
abundance: .
CDR3aa: CASSSGRTYEQYF

j_gene: TRBJ1-4
v_gene: TRBV18
d_gene: .
abundance: .
CDR3aa: CASSLSSGSTNEKLFF

j_gene: TRBJ2-2
v_gene: TRBV13
d_gene: .
abundance: .
CDR3aa: CASSLGSVYTGELFF

j_gene: TRBJ2-2
v_gene: TRBV7-9
d_gene: TRBD2
abundance: few
CDR3aa: CASSSTTSAYTGELFF

j_gene: TRBJ1-3
v_gene: TRBV2
d_gene: .
abundance: .
CDR3aa: CASINLPGNTIYF

j_gene: TRBJ1-3
v_gene: TRBV14
d_gene: .
abundance: few
CDR3aa: CASSHKTGLSGNTIYF

j_gene: TRBJ1-1
v_gene: TRBV7-9
d_gene: TRBD1
abundance: few
CDR3aa: CASSPGGSGTEAFF

j_gene: TRBJ2-7
v_gene: TRBV5-4
d_gene: TRBD2
abundance: few
CDR3aa: CASSYSLAGAQEQYF

j_gene: .
v_gene: TRBV5-1
d_gene: .
abundance: .
CDR3aa: CASSVDGAYEQYF

j_gene: TRBJ1-1
v_gene: TRBV18
d_gene: .
abundance: .
CDR3aa: CASSPPGGQGTEAFF

j_gene: TRBJ2-1
v_gene: TRBV30
d_gene: .
abundance: .
CDR3aa: CAWNGGGGNEQFF

j_gene: TRBJ1-1
v_gene: TRBV9
d_gene: .
abundance: .
CDR3aa: CASSGWNSGHTEAFF